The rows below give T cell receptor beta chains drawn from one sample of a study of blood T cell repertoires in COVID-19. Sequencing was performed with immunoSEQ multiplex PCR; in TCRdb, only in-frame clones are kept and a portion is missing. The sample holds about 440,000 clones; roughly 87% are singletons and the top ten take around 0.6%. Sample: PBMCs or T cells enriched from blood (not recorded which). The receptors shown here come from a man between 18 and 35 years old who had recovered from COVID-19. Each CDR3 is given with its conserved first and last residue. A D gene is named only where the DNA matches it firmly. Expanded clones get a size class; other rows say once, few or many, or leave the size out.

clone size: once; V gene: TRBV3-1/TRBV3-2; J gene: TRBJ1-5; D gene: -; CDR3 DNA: TGTGCCAGCAGCTTAAATAGCAATCAGCCCCAGCATTTT; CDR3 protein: CASSLNSNQPQHF
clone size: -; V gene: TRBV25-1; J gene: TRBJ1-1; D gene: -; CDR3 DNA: TGTGCCAGCAGTGAATATGAGGAAGCTTTCTTT; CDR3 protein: CASSEYEEAFF
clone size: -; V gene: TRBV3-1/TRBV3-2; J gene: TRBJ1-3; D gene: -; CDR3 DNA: TGTGCCAGCAGCCCCACCCTAGCCTCTGGAAACACCATATATTTT; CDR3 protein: CASSPTLASGNTIYF
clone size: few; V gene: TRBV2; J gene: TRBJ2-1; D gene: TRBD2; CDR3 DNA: TGTGCCAGCAGTCGGGGGGGGACTCAGTCCTACAATGAGCAGTTCTTC; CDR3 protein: CASSRGGTQSYNEQFF
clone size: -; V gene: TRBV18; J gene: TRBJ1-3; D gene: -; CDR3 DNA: TGTGCCAGCTCACCACCGGGGGGGAACTCTGGAAACACCATATATTTT; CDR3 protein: CASSPPGGNSGNTIYF
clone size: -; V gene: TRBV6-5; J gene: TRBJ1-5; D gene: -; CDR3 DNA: TGTGCCAGCAGCAGGGATGGCAATCAGCCCCAGCATTTT; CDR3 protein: CASSRDGNQPQHF
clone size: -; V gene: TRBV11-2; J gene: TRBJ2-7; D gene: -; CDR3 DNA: TGTGCCAGCAGCCAGTATTCCCCTCGGGACGAGCAGTACTTC; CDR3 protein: CASSQYSPRDEQYF
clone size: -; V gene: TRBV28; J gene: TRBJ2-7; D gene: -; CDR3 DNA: TGTGCCAGCAGTCTCCAAACTGTACTTAAATTCTACGAGCAGTACTTC; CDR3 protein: CASSLQTVLKFYEQYF
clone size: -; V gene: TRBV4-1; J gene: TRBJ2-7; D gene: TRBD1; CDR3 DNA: TGCGCCAGCAGCCAAGGAGGGACAGGTTATTTCTACGAGCAGTACTTC; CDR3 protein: CASSQGGTGYFYEQYF
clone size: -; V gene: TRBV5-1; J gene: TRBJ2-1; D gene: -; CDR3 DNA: TGCGCCAGCAGCGGGACGGGAGAGGGGTGGAATGAGCAGTTCTTC; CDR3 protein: CASSGTGEGWNEQFF
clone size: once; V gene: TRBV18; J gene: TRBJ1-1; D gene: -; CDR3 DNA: TGTGCCAGCTCACCACCGACCAGGGCTTCCACTGAAGCTTTCTTT; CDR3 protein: CASSPPTRASTEAFF
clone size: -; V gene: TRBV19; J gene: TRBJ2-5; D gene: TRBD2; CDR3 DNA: TGTGCCAGTAGACGACTAGCGGGAATATTCGAGACCCAGTACTTC; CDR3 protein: CASRRLAGIFETQYF
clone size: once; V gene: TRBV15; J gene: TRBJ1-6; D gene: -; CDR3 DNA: TGTGCCACCACCCCAGGGAAAGGTTCACCCCTCCACTTT; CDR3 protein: CATTPGKGSPLHF
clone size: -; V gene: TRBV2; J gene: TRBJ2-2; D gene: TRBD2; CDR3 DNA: TGTGCCAGCAAAACGAAGCGGGAGGGCCACGGGGAGCTGTTTTTT; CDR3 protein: CASKTKREGHGELFF
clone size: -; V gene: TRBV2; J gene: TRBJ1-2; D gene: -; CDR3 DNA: TGTGCCAGCGGATCCAGGGATGGCTACACCTTC; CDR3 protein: CASGSRDGYTF
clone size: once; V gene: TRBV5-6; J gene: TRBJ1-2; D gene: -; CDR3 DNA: TGTGCCAGCAGCGCGGTGATAACGGGGGTAAGCGGTGGCTACACCTTC; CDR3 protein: CASSAVITGVSGGYTF
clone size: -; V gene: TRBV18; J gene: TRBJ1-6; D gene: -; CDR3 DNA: TGTGCCAGCTCGATCGGACCTCCGGGGAATTCACCCCTCCACTTT; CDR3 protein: CASSIGPPGNSPLHF
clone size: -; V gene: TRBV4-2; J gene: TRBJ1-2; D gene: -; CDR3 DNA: TGTGCCAGCAGCCAAGAATCTAGGTGGGGCTTTGCTGGCTACACCTTC; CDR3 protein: CASSQESRWGFAGYTF
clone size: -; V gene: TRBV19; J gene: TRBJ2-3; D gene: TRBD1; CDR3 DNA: TGTGCCAGTAGTGACAGGGGGTTTGCAGATACGCAGTATTTT; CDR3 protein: CASSDRGFADTQYF
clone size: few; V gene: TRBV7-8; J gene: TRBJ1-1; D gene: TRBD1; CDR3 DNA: TGTGCCAGCAGCTTCGGACAGGGGAACACTGAAGCTTTCTTT; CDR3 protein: CASSFGQGNTEAFF
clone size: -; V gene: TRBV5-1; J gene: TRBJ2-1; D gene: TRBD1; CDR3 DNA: TGCGCCAGCAGCGGGGACAGCTTTGGCAATGAGCAGTTCTTC; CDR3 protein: CASSGDSFGNEQFF
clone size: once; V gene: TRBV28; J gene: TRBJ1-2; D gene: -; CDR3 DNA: TGTGCCAGCAGTTTATCCCAATTCGGGGGGCTATATGGCTACACCTTC; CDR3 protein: CASSLSQFGGLYGYTF
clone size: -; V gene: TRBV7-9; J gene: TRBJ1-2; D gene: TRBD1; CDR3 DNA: TGTGCCAGCAGCTTAGAACAAGGACAGGTCTATGGCTACACCTTC; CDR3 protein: CASSLEQGQVYGYTF
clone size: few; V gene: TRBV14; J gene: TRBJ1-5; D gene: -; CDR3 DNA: TGTGCCAGCAGTATTCAGCCCCAGCATTTT; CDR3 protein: CASSIQPQHF
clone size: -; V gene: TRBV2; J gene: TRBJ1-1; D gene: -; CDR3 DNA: TGTGCCAGCAGGAACAGGGTCGGCGTTGCCACTGAAGCTTTCTTT; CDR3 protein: CASRNRVGVATEAFF
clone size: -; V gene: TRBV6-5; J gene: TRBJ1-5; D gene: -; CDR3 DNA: TGTGCCAGCCAAACTGAGCGGGATCAGCCCCAGCATTTT; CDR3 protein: CASQTERDQPQHF
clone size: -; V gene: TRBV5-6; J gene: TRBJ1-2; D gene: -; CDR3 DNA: TGTGCCAGCAGCTTGGCTGACTATGGCTACACCTTC; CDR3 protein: CASSLADYGYTF
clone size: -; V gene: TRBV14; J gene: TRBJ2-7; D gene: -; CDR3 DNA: TGTGCCAGCAGCCAAGGAGCCTACGAGCAGTACTTC; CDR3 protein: CASSQGAYEQYF